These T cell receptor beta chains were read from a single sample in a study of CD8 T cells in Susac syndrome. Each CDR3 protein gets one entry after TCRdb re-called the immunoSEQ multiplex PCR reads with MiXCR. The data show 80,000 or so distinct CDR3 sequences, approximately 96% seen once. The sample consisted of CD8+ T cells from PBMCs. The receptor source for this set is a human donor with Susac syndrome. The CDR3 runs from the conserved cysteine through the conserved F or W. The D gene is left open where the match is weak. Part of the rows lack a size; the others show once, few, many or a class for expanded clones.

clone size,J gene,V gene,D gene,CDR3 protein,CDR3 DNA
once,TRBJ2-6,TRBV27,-,CASSLGYGANVLTF,TGTGCCAGCAGTTTAGGTTATGGGGCCAACGTCCTGACTTTC
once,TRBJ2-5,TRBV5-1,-,CASRKILEETQYF,TGCGCCAGCAGGAAAATCCTGGAAGAGACCCAGTACTTC
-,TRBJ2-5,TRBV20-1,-,CSPRGWARETQYF,TGCAGCCCGAGAGGTTGGGCGAGAGAGACCCAGTACTTC
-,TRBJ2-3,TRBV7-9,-,CASSLGQGTDTQYF,TGTGCCAGCAGCTTGGGTCAGGGTACGGATACGCAGTATTTT
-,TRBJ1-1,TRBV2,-,CASDPTAAHTAFF,TGTGCCAGCGATCCGACGGCCGCCCACACAGCTTTCTTT
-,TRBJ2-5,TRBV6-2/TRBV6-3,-,CASRAETQYF,TGTGCCAGCAGGGCCGAGACCCAGTACTTC
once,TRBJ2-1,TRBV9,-,CASSRDQNEQFF,TGTGCCAGCAGCCGCGACCAGAATGAGCAGTTCTTC
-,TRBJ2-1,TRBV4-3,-,CASSSVQINEQFF,TGCGCCAGCAGCTCGGTACAGATCAATGAGCAGTTCTTC
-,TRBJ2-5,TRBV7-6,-,CASSLEAATQETQYF,TGTGCCAGCAGCTTAGAGGCAGCCACCCAAGAGACCCAGTACTTC
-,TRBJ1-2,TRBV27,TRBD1,CASSSQGAGGYTF,TGTGCCAGCAGTTCGCAGGGGGCTGGCGGCTACACCTTC
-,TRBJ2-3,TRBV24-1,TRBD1,CATSDFLGQGDTNTDTQYF,TGTGCCACCAGTGATTTTCTCGGACAGGGGGATACCAACACAGATACGCAGTATTTT
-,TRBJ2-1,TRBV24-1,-,CATSPGYEQFF,TGTGCCACCAGCCCGGGGTATGAGCAGTTCTTC
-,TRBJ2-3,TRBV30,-,CAWVRGTHSTDTQYF,TGTGCCTGGGTCCGGGGTACTCATAGCACAGATACGCAGTATTTT
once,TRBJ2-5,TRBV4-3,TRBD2,CASSQSLAGGPTETQYF,TGCGCCAGCAGCCAAAGCCTAGCGGGGGGCCCCACAGAGACCCAGTACTTC
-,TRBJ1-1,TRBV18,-,CASSPSAVNTEAFF,TGTGCCAGCTCACCATCCGCGGTGAACACTGAAGCTTTCTTT
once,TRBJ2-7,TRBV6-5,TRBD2,CASSSGSGRAAHEQYF,TGTGCCAGCAGTTCTGGTAGCGGGAGGGCGGCCCACGAGCAGTACTTC
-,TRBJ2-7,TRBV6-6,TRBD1,CASSYSGTGDEQYF,TGTGCCAGCAGTTACTCCGGGACAGGGGACGAGCAGTACTTC
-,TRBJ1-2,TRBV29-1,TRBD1,CSDQGQGAPRGYTF,TGCAGCGATCAGGGACAGGGGGCTCCCCGTGGCTACACCTTC
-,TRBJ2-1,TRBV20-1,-,CSARFRLPEGWEQFF,TGCAGTGCTAGATTTCGGCTCCCCGAAGGTTGGGAGCAGTTCTTC
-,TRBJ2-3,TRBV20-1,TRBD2,CSAQARLAGVTQYF,TGCAGTGCCCAAGCCAGACTAGCGGGAGTTACGCAGTATTTT
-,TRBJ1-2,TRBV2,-,CASSGPPKRDGYTF,TGTGCCAGCAGTGGACCTCCCAAAAGGGATGGCTACACCTTC